The 26 T cell receptor beta chains reported below all come from one sample, sequenced in a study of blood T cell repertoires in COVID-19. The data were produced by immunoSEQ multiplex PCR, yet TCRdb's version contains in-frame clones alone and is incomplete. The sample records roughly 150,000 clones, approximately 87% being singletons. Sequencing was carried out using peripheral blood. The receptors come from an older woman with COVID-19, enrolled during active disease.

The chain joins TRBV4-2 to TRBJ2-7; the D gene is possibly TRBD2 (6 bases). Germline V gene lookup returns CDR1 LGHNA and CDR2 YNFKEQ. This CDR3 has 14 residues. Trimming removed 2 bases at V and 4 bases at J, with 12 bases between. The CDR3 DNA is TGTGCCAGCAGCCAAATGCGGGGTAGGTACGAGCAGTACTTC. Protein sequence: CASSQMRGRYEQYF.

The rearrangement joins TRBV28 to TRBJ2-1; D gene uncertain. CDR3 size: 14 residues. The V gene's germline CDR1 is MDHEN and CDR2 SYDVKM. Trimming left V 5 bases short and J 3 bases short, with 11 bases between. The CDR3 region is CASSTRSIYNEQFF. DNA for the CDR3: TGTGCCAGCAGTACCCGGAGCATCTACAATGAGCAGTTCTTC. Drawing the rest from reference TRBV28 and TRBJ2-1, the complete variable domain is DVKVTQSSRYLVKRTGEKVFLECVQDMDHENMFWYRQDPGLGLRLIYFSYDVKMKEKGDIPEGYSVSREKKERFSLILESASTNQTSMYLCASSTRSIYNEQFFGPGTRLTVL.

The J gene is TRBJ2-7, the V gene TRBV28; tentatively, D is TRBD1 (6 bases). The CDR3 covers 14 residues. CDR1 is MDHEN and CDR2 is SYDVKM in the germline V gene. V lost 4 bases and J 3 bases, leaving 13 bases between the germline ends. The CDR3 protein is CASSSYRVGYEQYF. The CDR3 nucleotides are TGTGCCAGCAGTTCTTACAGGGTCGGCTACGAGCAGTACTTC.

CDR3 amino acids: CASSYRQGVNEQYF. Written as DNA, the CDR3 is TGTGCCAGCAGTTATAGACAAGGCGTAAACGAGCAGTACTTC. The gene calls are TRBV28 and TRBJ2-7; D unclear. The CDR3 runs 14 residues. V was clipped by 4 bases and J by 5 bases, with 15 bases between them. Germline-derived CDR1 and CDR2 are MDHEN and SYDVKM. Together with reference TRBV28 and TRBJ2-7, the CDR3 gives the full variable domain: DVKVTQSSRYLVKRTGEKVFLECVQDMDHENMFWYRQDPGLGLRLIYFSYDVKMKEKGDIPEGYSVSREKKERFSLILESASTNQTSMYLCASSYRQGVNEQYFGPGTRLTVT.

The V and J genes are TRBV5-6 and TRBJ1-4; TRBD1 matches at 8 bases. V shed 4 bases and J 2 bases; nucleotides not matched to a gene: 10. Germline CDR1 and CDR2: SGHDT and YYEEEE. The CDR3 covers 17 residues. The CDR3 DNA follows: TGTGCCAGCAGCCTCACCTTGACAGGGGTTACTAATGAAAAACTGTTTTTT. It translates to CASSLTLTGVTNEKLFF.

This chain joins TRBV30 and TRBJ1-2, with D perhaps TRBD1 (5 bases). V shed 2 bases and J shed 8 bases, with 18 bases lying between them. Germline V gives CDR1 GTSNPN, CDR2 SVGIG (reference sequence). This CDR3 is 14 amino acids long. CDR3 nucleotides: TGTGCCTGGAGTTTACTGGGACGGGAGGACGGCTACACCTTC. Encoded protein: CAWSLLGREDGYTF.

The gene calls are TRBV23-1 and TRBJ2-7; tentative D call: TRBD1 (6 bases). TRBV23-1 is noted as an ORF with a role that remains uncertain. This CDR3 contains 14 residues. Trimming took 9 bases from V and 0 from J, leaving 15 bases between them. The CDR3 DNA sequence: TGCGCCAGTAGGGGGAAGGAATCCTCCTACGAGCAGTACTTC. It encodes CASRGKESSYEQYF.

The J gene is TRBJ2-7, the V gene TRBV30; weak D call: TRBD2 (6 bases). V lost 8 bases to trimming and J lost 6 bases, with 14 bases between them. CDR3 length equals 11 residues. Per the germline V gene, CDR1 is GTSNPN and CDR2 is SVGIG (reference sequence). The CDR3 DNA reads TGTGCCGGAGGGAGGTCTGCCGAGCAGTACTTC. Amino acid sequence: CAGGRSAEQYF.

The chain carries TRBV2 and TRBJ1-5; D not resolved. The CDR3 runs to 14 residues. Germline CDR1 reads SNHLY; CDR2 reads FYNNEI. V lost 6 bases to trimming and J lost 0 bases, with 9 bases between them. The CDR3 reads CASRTAISNQPQHF. In nucleotides, the CDR3 is TGTGCCAGCAGAACAGCAATTAGCAATCAGCCCCAGCATTTT.

V usage is TRBV20-1 and J usage is TRBJ1-2; D remains unclear. Germline V gene data show CDR1 as DFQATT and CDR2 as SNEGSKA (reference sequence). Trimming left V 6 bases short and J 3 bases short, with 14 bases between. The CDR3 is 13 amino acids. The CDR3 coding sequence is TGCAGTGCAAGTAGGACCGGGGACTATGGCTACACCTTC. It is translated as CSASRTGDYGYTF.

Only a few counts were recorded for this clone. V and J are TRBV7-6 and TRBJ1-4; perhaps TRBD1 as D (6 bases). The CDR3 has 15 residues. V lost 3 bases to trimming and J lost 0 bases, with 8 bases between them. Germline V gives CDR1 SGHVS, CDR2 FNYEAQ. The CDR3 DNA sequence: TGTGCCAGCAGCTTCCGACAGGCAACTAATGAAAAACTGTTTTTT. This sequence encodes CASSFRQATNEKLFF.

The chain uses TRBV29-1 and TRBJ1-2, with a possible D match to TRBD1 (5 bases). The V gene lost 4 bases and the J gene lost 1 base, with 10 bases spanning the gap. CDR3 length: 13 amino acids. Germline CDR1 and CDR2: SQVTM and ANQGSEA. The CDR3: CSVVRGYNYGYTF. The CDR3 DNA sequence: TGCAGCGTTGTAAGGGGTTATAACTATGGCTACACCTTC.

The V gene is TRBV5-4, the J gene TRBJ2-1; D is possibly TRBD1 (6 bases). The V end was cut by 3 bases, the J end by 9 bases, with 16 bases between. Germline values: CDR1 SGHNT, CDR2 YYREEE (reference sequence). There are 14 residues in the CDR3. The CDR3 DNA reads as TGTGCCAGCAGCTCGGCAACAGGGAAGGGTGAGCAGTTCTTC. It is translated as CASSSATGKGEQFF.

The chain employs TRBV7-2 and TRBJ1-2; TRBD1 is a possible D gene (5 bases). Germline CDR1 is SGHTA and CDR2 is FQGNSA. Trimming shortened V by 0 bases and J by 8 bases, and 19 bases separated the two germline ends. This CDR3 region has 16 residues. CDR3 bases: TGTGCCAGCAGCTTAGCTCCGGGGGTAGGGCGGCAAGGCTACACCTTC. Its protein product is CASSLAPGVGRQGYTF.

CDR3 nucleotides: TGTGCCAGCAGCCCCCCCGGCACAGATACGCAGTATTTT. Encoded protein: CASSPPGTDTQYF. This chain links TRBV7-3 with TRBJ2-3, with D uncertain. Germline CDR1 and CDR2: SGHTA and FQGTGA. Deletions cut 5 bases from V and 1 base from J, with 7 bases between. The CDR3 has 13 residues.

The chain carries TRBV16 and TRBJ1-2; 8 positions match TRBD1. After removal of 1 base from V and 7 bases from J, the junction contained 11 bases not matched to a gene. Germline CDR1 KGHSY, CDR2 FQNENV. The CDR3 covers 16 residues. Written as DNA, the CDR3 is TGTGCCAGCAGCCAATTCGCAGGGGGCAAGGAGGGTGGCTACACCTTC. Protein product: CASSQFAGGKEGGYTF.

V and J are TRBV19 and TRBJ2-3; D unresolved. Germline V CDR1 and CDR2: LNHDA, SQIVND (reference sequence). V was trimmed by 7 bases and J by 0 bases, leaving 8 bases between them. This CDR3 has 13 amino acids. The CDR3 nucleotides are TGTGCCAGTAAGTGGGCTAGCACAGATACGCAGTATTTT. Translated: CASKWASTDTQYF.

The gene calls are TRBV30 and TRBJ1-2, with 10 bases identical to TRBD1. V shed 2 bases, J shed 8 bases, and the junction held 17 bases outside the gene matches. Germline lookup yields CDR1 GTSNPN and CDR2 SVGIG (reference sequence). CDR3 length: 17 amino acids. Here the CDR3 reads CAWSPKGWDRGFWGYTF. CDR3 nucleotides: TGTGCCTGGAGTCCCAAAGGTTGGGACAGGGGTTTTTGGGGCTACACCTTC.

In this sample, this clone turned up once. The chain has TRBV7-2 and TRBJ1-6, with D maybe TRBD1 (5 bases). Germline-derived CDR1 and CDR2 are SGHTA and FQGNSA. The CDR3 runs 15 residues. With 1 base removed from V and 10 bases from J, the gap between germline ends came to 14 bases. CDR3: CASSLVRGALSPLHF. The CDR3, as DNA: TGTGCCAGCAGCTTAGTACGTGGGGCGCTATCACCCCTCCACTTT.

The chain employs TRBV6-7 and TRBJ2-3; D is unresolved. TRBV6-7 is filed as an ORF, its function uncertain. This CDR3 is built from 15 residues. V lost 4 bases and J 2 bases, leaving 13 bases between the germline ends. DNA of the CDR3: TGTGCCAGCAGTTTCCGACACCTTCACACAGATACGCAGTATTTT. It yields the protein CASSFRHLHTDTQYF.

J is TRBJ2-6 and V is TRBV28; D is unclear. Trimming removed 2 bases from V and 0 bases from J, with 8 bases in between. Per the germline V gene, CDR1 is MDHEN and CDR2 is SYDVKM. The CDR3 totals 16 residues. The CDR3 is CASSLALSSGANVLTF. The CDR3 region has the DNA TGTGCCAGCAGTTTAGCGCTGAGCTCTGGGGCCAACGTCCTGACTTTC.

V usage is TRBV7-9 and J usage is TRBJ1-2, with a tentative D call TRBD1 (5 bases). The CDR3 consists of 13 residues. Germline V lookup: CDR1 SEHNR, CDR2 FQNEAQ (reference sequence). The ends were cut back, 1 base at V and 6 bases at J, with 9 bases in the middle. CDR3 sequence: CASSLEGRDGYTF. The DNA of the CDR3 is TGTGCCAGCAGCTTAGAAGGCAGGGATGGCTACACCTTC.

Turning to this clone: At the DNA level, this CDR3 is encoded by other sequences in the same sample as well. The chain has TRBV28 and TRBJ2-5; 11 bases are a match to TRBD2. Germline lookup yields CDR1 MDHEN and CDR2 SYDVKM. V dropped 2 bases and J dropped 4; count of bases not matched to a gene: 3. This CDR3 is 15 amino acids long. The DNA for the CDR3 is TGTGCCAGCAGTTTAGTAGCGGGGGGGCCAGAGACCCAGTACTTC. Its protein is CASSLVAGGPETQYF.

This chain connects TRBV6-1 to TRBJ2-6; D not certain. V was trimmed by 7 bases and J by 0 bases, leaving 22 bases between them. The CDR3 is 19 amino acids. Germline CDR1 reads MNHNS; CDR2 reads SASEGT. For the CDR3, the DNA is TGTGCCAGCATTAAAGCTCCCCGTCAGTCCGCCTCTGGGGCCAACGTCCTGACTTTC. Translating gives CASIKAPRQSASGANVLTF.

Written as DNA, the CDR3 is TGTGCCATCAGTGAGTCGGGAGGGGGGAGCACAGATACGCAGTATTTT. Its translation: CAISESGGGSTDTQYF. This chain joins TRBV10-3 and TRBJ2-3, with D perhaps matching TRBD2 (7 bases). With 0 bases removed from V and 0 bases from J, the gap between germline ends came to 10 bases. This CDR3 is built from 16 residues. The V gene's germline CDR1 is ENHRY and CDR2 SYGVKD.

Of note for this clone: At the DNA level, this CDR3 is encoded by other sequences in the same sample as well. The genes are TRBV9 and TRBJ2-3; 10 nucleotides match TRBD2. Losses at the gene ends were 4 bases for V and 4 bases for J; bases not matched to a gene: 3. CDR1 is SGDLS, CDR2 YYNGEE, per germline. The CDR3 runs 14 residues. The CDR3 protein is CASSPSGGADTQYF. The DNA of the CDR3 is TGTGCCAGCAGCCCTAGCGGGGGCGCAGATACGCAGTATTTT.